This entry describes one T cell receptor beta chain. What it binds is unknown. This record comes from a study of cytomegalovirus exposure and HLA in healthy donors. Study conclusions and caveats: Prediction of most subjects' HLA-A and HLA-B alleles by TCR beta sequences was reportedly accurate. Follow-up analysis later connected one missense variant in DCLRE1C with trimming of TCR beta V- and J-genes. TCR beta sequences numbering 15,000 to 20,000 were associated with HLA alleles at 0.05 false discovery rate in a later analysis.

A multiplex PCR was run with 60 Vbeta primers and 13 Jbeta primers. Method: immunoSEQ multiplex PCR; TCRdb's copy keeps in-frame clones and lacks some. The table has 250,000 to 350,000 clones, roughly 80% seen once. This clonotype was sampled from a girl aged 2 to 10 in good health and CMV-seronegative. The sample comprised PBMCs.

Written as DNA, the CDR3 is TGTGCCAGCAGCTCTTCCATAATGGGCGGGGACTACGAGCAGTACTTC. Translating gives CASSSSIMGGDYEQYF. V gene TRBV13 combines with J gene TRBJ2-7; tentatively, D is TRBD2 (6 bases). CDR1 is PRHDT and CDR2 is FYEKMQ in the germline V gene (reference sequence). There are 16 residues in the CDR3. V was clipped by 4 bases and J by 3 bases, with 19 bases between them.